The 15 T cell receptor beta chains reported below all come from one sample, sequenced in a study of blood T cell repertoires in COVID-19. Profiled with immunoSEQ multiplex PCR; TCRdb holds only in-frame clones, not every one. The sample includes some 120,000 clones, over 85% of them seen just once. Sequencing was carried out using peripheral blood. The receptors stem from a man aged 55 to 70 with COVID-19, enrolled during active disease.

The V and J genes are TRBV5-1 and TRBJ1-1; TRBD1 agrees at 10 bases. Trimming at V came to 3 bases and at J to 4 bases, leaving 3 bases not matched to a gene. From germline, CDR1 is SGHRS and CDR2 YFSETQ. The CDR3 sequence is 14 residues long. The CDR3 protein is CASSSGQGSTEAFF. The DNA for the CDR3 is TGCGCCAGCAGCTCGGGACAGGGGAGCACTGAAGCTTTCTTT.

This clone was counted only a few times. This rearrangement joins TRBV10-3 to TRBJ2-7, with a weak D call TRBD2 (5 bases). V was shortened by 0 bases and J by 2 bases, with 14 bases between the two germline ends. CDR3 length: 16 amino acids. Germline CDR1 and CDR2: ENHRY and SYGVKD. CDR3 in DNA: TGTGCCATCAGTGAGTCAAAGGAGGTTTTAGCCTACGAGCAGTACTTC. Amino acids: CAISESKEVLAYEQYF.

The chain has TRBV30 and TRBJ2-7; the D gene is possibly TRBD2 (6 bases). The V gene lost 5 bases and the J gene lost 9 bases, with 20 bases spanning the gap. CDR1 is GTSNPN and CDR2 is SVGIG in the germline V gene (reference sequence). This CDR3 has 13 amino acids. CDR3 sequence reads: CAWVEEGGSRQYF. The CDR3 nucleotides read TGTGCCTGGGTAGAGGAGGGCGGTTCGCGGCAGTACTTC.

J is TRBJ2-7 and V is TRBV11-2; the match to TRBD2 covers 10 bases. The germline CDR1 and CDR2 sequences are SGHAT and FQNNGV. The CDR3 length is 15 residues. V gave up 2 bases and J gave up 5 bases; unmatched junction bases: 6. CDR3 sequence reads: CASSLNTGTSDEQYF. CDR3 DNA sequence: TGTGCCAGCAGCTTAAATACCGGGACTAGCGACGAGCAGTACTTC.

This clone was picked up a small number of times. The chain is built from TRBV9 and TRBJ2-5, with 9 bases lining up with TRBD2. The germline V gene encodes CDR1 SGDLS and CDR2 YYNGEE. V was pared by 0 bases and J by 2 bases, with 5 bases of the junction left unmatched. This CDR3 is built from 16 residues. CDR3 bases: TGTGCCAGCAGCGTAGGAGTAGCGGGAGAACAAGAGACCCAGTACTTC. Residues: CASSVGVAGEQETQYF.

The chain has TRBV28 and TRBJ2-5, with a possible D match to TRBD2 (5 bases). The CDR3 has 13 amino acids. Per the germline V gene, CDR1 is MDHEN and CDR2 is SYDVKM. Trimming took off 8 bases at V and 1 base at J, with 11 bases between the two ends. CDR3 DNA sequence: TGTGCCAGCTATGAAGCGGCCCAAGAGACCCAGTACTTC. Its protein is CASYEAAQETQYF.

This chain connects TRBV10-2 to TRBJ2-2; TRBD2 agrees at 9 bases. The J segment lost 4 bases and the V segment lost 10 bases, leaving 19 bases of the junction unmatched. CDR3 size: 18 residues. Germline V gene lookup returns CDR1 WSHSY and CDR2 SAAADI. The CDR3 coding sequence is TGCGCCACCCGATCTGGGACTAGCTCCTTTGCCGGCACCGGGGAGCTGTTTTTT. Translating it yields CATRSGTSSFAGTGELFF.

This clone was counted a single time. This rearrangement joins TRBV9 to TRBJ1-1; 11 nucleotides agree with TRBD1. This CDR3 region has 15 residues. Germline CDR1 is SGDLS and CDR2 is YYNGEE. Trimming at V came to 4 bases and at J to 5 bases, leaving 7 bases not matched to a gene. The CDR3 loop is CASSFGTGGRTEAFF. The CDR3 nucleotides read TGTGCCAGCAGCTTCGGGACAGGGGGGAGGACTGAAGCTTTCTTT.

The rearrangement joins TRBV6-5 to TRBJ1-1; the D gene is possibly TRBD1 (6 bases). Per the germline V gene, CDR1 is MNHEY and CDR2 is SVGAGI. CDR3 length: 15 amino acids. The V end lost 2 bases, the J end lost 0 bases, and 10 bases lay between the germline ends. The CDR3 spells CASSYGGGLNTEAFF. In DNA, the CDR3 is TGTGCCAGCAGTTACGGTGGGGGCCTGAACACTGAAGCTTTCTTT.

The chain has TRBV6-5 and TRBJ1-1; 7 nucleotides agree with TRBD1. Unmatched junction bases numbered 11, after V lost 8 bases and J lost 5 bases. CDR3 length: 14 residues. Germline CDR1 is MNHEY and CDR2 is SVGAGI. The CDR3 DNA reads TGTGCCAGCGGCCCCGGGACAGAGGCGACTGAAGCTTTCTTT. Protein sequence: CASGPGTEATEAFF.

The chain is built from TRBV14 and TRBJ2-3, with 9 bases identical to TRBD2. Looked up from germline, CDR1 is SGHDN and CDR2 is FVKESK. This CDR3 region has 18 residues. Unmatched junction bases numbered 8, after V lost 1 base and J lost 0 bases. CDR3 region: CASSQGAFSGRSTDTQYF. The CDR3 coding sequence is TGTGCCAGCAGCCAAGGCGCTTTTAGCGGGAGAAGCACAGATACGCAGTATTTT. Full variable domain (missing parts from reference TRBV14 and TRBJ2-3): EAGVTQFPSHSVIEKGQTVTLRCDPISGHDNLYWYRRVMGKEIKFLLHFVKESKQDESGMPNNRFLAERTGGTYSTLKVQPAELEDSGVYFCASSQGAFSGRSTDTQYFGPGTRLTVL.

The chain couples TRBV5-4 to TRBJ2-1; possible D gene TRBD2, 6 bases. Germline CDR1 SGHNT, CDR2 YYREEE (reference sequence). The CDR3 is made up of 15 amino acids. Trimming took 0 bases from V and 3 from J, leaving 10 bases between them. CDR3 bases: TGTGCCAGCAGCTTGGAGGAGGGGATCTACAATGAGCAGTTCTTC. Residues: CASSLEEGIYNEQFF.

CDR3 bases: TGTGCCAGCAGCGTAGATTCCGTCCAAGAGACCCAGTACTTC. It yields the protein CASSVDSVQETQYF. V and J are TRBV9 and TRBJ2-5; D is uncertain. CDR1 and CDR2 (germline): SGDLS, YYNGEE. V was cut by 0 bases and J by 1 base, with 7 bases left in between. This CDR3 has 14 residues. Using reference TRBV9 and TRBJ2-5 for the parts outside the CDR3, the full variable domain is DSGVTQTPKHLITATGQRVTLRCSPRSGDLSVYWYQQSLDQGLQFLIQYYNGEERAKGNILERFSAQQFPDLHSELNLSSLELGDSALYFCASSVDSVQETQYFGPGTRLLVL.

The chain has TRBV14 and TRBJ2-7; TRBD2 matches at 11 bases. The CDR3 has 15 residues. V trimming: 1 base; J trimming: 4 bases; junction bases outside the gene matches: 3. Germline V CDR1 and CDR2: SGHDN, FVKESK. The CDR3 here is CASSQVGLAAYEQYF. CDR3 sequence (DNA): TGTGCCAGCAGCCAAGTGGGACTAGCGGCTTACGAGCAGTACTTC.

The table lists this clone with a few counts. The rearrangement uses TRBV9 and TRBJ2-7; D is unclear. CDR1 and CDR2 from the germline V gene are SGDLS and YYNGEE. The CDR3 length is 15 residues. V was pared by 0 bases and J by 0 bases, with 10 bases between. The CDR3 nucleotides read TGTGCCAGCAGCGTAGGGGCTACGAGCTCCTACGAGCAGTACTTC. This sequence encodes CASSVGATSSYEQYF.